This passage covers 4 T cell receptor beta chains from one sample sequenced in a study of OX40 agonist ivuxolimab in advanced cancers. Assay: immunoSEQ multiplex PCR; the TCRdb copy retains only in-frame clones and omits some. The sample records tens of thousands of clones, approximately 91% being singletons. This material consisted of CD4+ or CD8+ T cells sorted from blood, taken in a trial of the OX40 agonist ivuxolimab. The source is an adult with an advanced solid tumor such as melanoma, head and neck, liver or kidney cancer.

Notes on this clone: Within the sample, other DNA sequences also encode this same CDR3. V gene TRBV19 combines with J gene TRBJ2-7; 8 bases agree with TRBD1. Germline trimming cut 3 bases from V and 4 bases from J; bases unmatched to any gene: 5. This CDR3 has 14 amino acids. Germline V gene data show CDR1 as LNHDA and CDR2 as SQIVND (reference sequence). CDR3 sequence (DNA): TGTGCCAGTAGTATCGGGCAGGGGGCGTACGAGCAGTACTTC. Amino acid sequence: CASSIGQGAYEQYF. The full variable domain, in which reference TRBV19 and TRBJ2-7 provide the parts outside the CDR3, is DGGITQSPKYLFRKEGQNVTLSCEQNLNHDAMYWYRQDPGQGLRLIYYSQIVNDFQKGDIAEGYSVSREKKESFPLTVTSAQKNPTAFYLCASSIGQGAYEQYFGPGTRLTVT.

V and J are TRBV6-5 and TRBJ2-7; no reliable D call. Germline V gene lookup returns CDR1 MNHEY and CDR2 SVGAGI. This CDR3 comprises 13 residues. The V end lost 5 bases, the J end lost 3 bases, and 11 bases lay between the germline ends. This CDR3 reads CASSGTDRYEQYF. DNA for the CDR3: TGTGCCAGCAGTGGTACAGACCGCTACGAGCAGTACTTC.

The chain couples TRBV4-3 to TRBJ2-7, with a tentative D call TRBD1 (6 bases). CDR3 length: 16 residues. V was trimmed by 1 base and J by 2 bases, leaving 15 bases between them. The germline gives CDR1 LGHNA, CDR2 YSLEER. CDR3 coding DNA: TGCGCCAGCAGCCAAGTCGTCCCGGGACATCCCTACGAGCAGTACTTC. Translated: CASSQVVPGHPYEQYF.

This chain links TRBV9 with TRBJ1-2; a possible D gene is TRBD1 (5 bases). The V end was cut by 3 bases, the J end by 8 bases, with 23 bases between. Germline CDR1 reads SGDLS; CDR2 reads YYNGEE. The CDR3 is 16 residues long. The DNA for the CDR3 is TGTGCCAGCAGCGAGGGCGGCGCAGGGAGGACTATGGGCTACACCTTC. The encoded protein is CASSEGGAGRTMGYTF.